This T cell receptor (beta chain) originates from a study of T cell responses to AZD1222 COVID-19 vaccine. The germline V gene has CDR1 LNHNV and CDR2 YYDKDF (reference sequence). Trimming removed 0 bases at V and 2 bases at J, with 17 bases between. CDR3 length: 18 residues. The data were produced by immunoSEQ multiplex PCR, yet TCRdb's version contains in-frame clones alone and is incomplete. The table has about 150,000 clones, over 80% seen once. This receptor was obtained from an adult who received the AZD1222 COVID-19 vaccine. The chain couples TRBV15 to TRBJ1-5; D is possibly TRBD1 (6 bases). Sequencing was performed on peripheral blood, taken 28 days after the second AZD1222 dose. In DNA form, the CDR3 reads TGTGCCACCAGCAGAGATCCGGGGGGCAGGGGAGGCAATCAGCCCCAGCATTTT. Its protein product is CATSRDPGGRGGNQPQHF.